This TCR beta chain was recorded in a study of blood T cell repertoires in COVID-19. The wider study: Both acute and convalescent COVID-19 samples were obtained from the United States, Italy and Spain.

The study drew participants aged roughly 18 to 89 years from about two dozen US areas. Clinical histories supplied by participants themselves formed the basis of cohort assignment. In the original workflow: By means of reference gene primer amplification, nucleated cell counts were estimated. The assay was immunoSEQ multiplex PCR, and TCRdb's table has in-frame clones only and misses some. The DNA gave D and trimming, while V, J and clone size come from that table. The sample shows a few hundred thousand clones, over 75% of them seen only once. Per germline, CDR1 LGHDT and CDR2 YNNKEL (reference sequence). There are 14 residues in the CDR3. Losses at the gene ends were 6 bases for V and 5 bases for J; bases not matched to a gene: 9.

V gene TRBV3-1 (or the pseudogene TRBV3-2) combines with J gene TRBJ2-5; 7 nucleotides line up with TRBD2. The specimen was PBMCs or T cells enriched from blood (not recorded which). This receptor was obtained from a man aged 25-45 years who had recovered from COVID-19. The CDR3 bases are TGTGCCAGCAGGGACGGGACTATCGCGGAGACCCAGTACTTC. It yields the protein CASRDGTIAETQYF.